The clone carrying this TCR beta chain has only a few counts. The antigen remains undetermined. This sample stems from a study of cytomegalovirus exposure and HLA in healthy donors. PCR primers comprised 60 Vbeta and 13 Jbeta primers. Repertoires were generated with immunoSEQ multiplex PCR, while TCRdb's copy carries only in-frame clones and drops some. The repertoire holds fewer than 45,000 clones, with approximately 63% as singletons. The ends lost 3 bases at V and 6 bases at J; junction bases unmatched: 9. The CDR3 consists of 15 residues. Germline CDR1 and CDR2: GTSNPN and SVGIG (reference sequence). The study's findings and limits: Later, an analysis found that common viral pathogens appeared to be linked with several of the most significant clusters. In a later analysis, TCR beta V- and J-gene trimming was associated with a missense DCLRE1C variant.

The chain couples TRBV30 to TRBJ2-7; 12 nucleotides align to TRBD1. The TCR was taken from a man in his forties in good health and CMV-seronegative. Sequences were obtained from PBMCs. In nucleotides, the CDR3 is TGTGCCTGGAGAGGATCGGGACAGGGGGCTTTCGAGCAGTACTTC. Protein: CAWRGSGQGAFEQYF.